This TCR beta chain came from a study of cytomegalovirus exposure and HLA in healthy donors (dated 2017 in TCRdb). Background for the entire study: An earlier analysis of several hundred of the donors reported about 290 Gb of sequence data and some 120 million unique TCR beta sequences from roughly 180 million T cells. About 310 gigabases of sequencing data and 80 million or so unique TCR sequences were included in an early release covering roughly 600 HLA-typed donors. The genetic ancestry cluster associated with self-reported Caucasian donors included 80% to 90% of the roughly 400 genotyped donors. The study aimed to test whether cataloging public T cell receptors could reveal signatures of past pathogen exposure. Using immunosequencing, the study profiled T cell repertoires from 640 or so subjects and related those repertoires to cytomegalovirus serostatus. A separate validation cohort of about 110 different subjects was used in addition to the 666-subject first cohort. To predict cytomegalovirus infection status, the study combined high-throughput TCR immunosequencing, statistical association of individual TCRs with disease status, and machine learning. A later analysis re-analyzed previously published TCR beta repertoires from several hundred donors and added high-resolution HLA genotyping to study TCR occurrence patterns. In the later analysis, no new phenotypic data were used to find candidate immune exposures; instead, reliance was placed on TCR beta sequences and their occurrence across donors. An earlier analysis of several hundred of the donors used high-throughput TCR beta sequencing to judge whether each TCR beta V gene segment behaved as functional or pseudogenic. Donor age, sex, ethnicity and CMV serostatus were collected together with the repertoire data. A later genetic analysis used genome-wide SNP genotypes for about 60% of the 666 donors, treating that subset as a discovery cohort. All discovery cohort repertoires had been generated on a single sequencing platform. Class I and class II HLA loci were covered by the typing at four-digit resolution. The number of typed donors differed by locus: about 620-640 for A, B, C, DRB1 and DQB1; 522 for DQA1; over 600 for DPA1; and about 470 for DPB1. Four to six DR-DQ haplotypes were handled as single units for association and clustering, since linkage in the cohort was strong. Among 300 to 500 genotyped donors of the cohort, an average of around 250,000 unique TCR beta nucleotide sequences was sequenced per donor, of which roughly 18% were non-productive.

The cohort was made up of roughly 670 healthy bone marrow donors. At the time of sampling, every cohort member was nominally healthy, though immune exposures that went unrecorded were likely present. The donor tested CMV seropositive and was one of the 289 seropositive cohort members. Every donor gave a peripheral blood sample, and the peripheral blood mononuclear cells from that sample were used for TCR beta sequencing. Genomic DNA extraction from the blood cell samples was performed with the Qiagen DNeasy Blood Extraction Kit. Preparation of the library involved the immunoSEQ multiplex PCR assay. A mixture of 60 forward primers for TCR Vbeta segments and 13 reverse primers for TCR Jbeta segments was used in the multiplex PCR. A multiplex PCR assay on genomic DNA amplified the CDR3 region of rearranged TCR beta genes. The Illumina HiSeq System was used to sequence the amplified TCR beta libraries as 87-base-pair reads. From the authors' description of their analysis: Across the 670 or so repertoires, a later analysis counted tens of millions of unique TCR beta chains, approximately 12 million of which were shared by at least two donors. Raw reads were error-corrected and collapsed into unique sequences with a nearest-neighbor algorithm that merged closely related sequences to remove PCR and sequencing errors. To assign V, D and J gene segments, CDR3 sequences were aligned to IMGT reference sequences. Each retained sequence needed at least a six-nucleotide match to both a V gene segment and a J gene segment. Rearrangements were classified as productive when the CDR3 lacked stop codons and remained in frame with V and J, and all other rearrangements were classified as non-productive. CDR3 was defined by IMGT convention, running from the second conserved V-encoded cysteine to the conserved J-encoded phenylalanine. In an earlier analysis of around 600 of the donors, sequences lacking an unambiguous match to a single V gene segment were excluded. In an earlier analysis of a few hundred of the donors, a V segment was called functional when productive rearrangements were above 56.7%, and segregating when the standard deviation between donors exceeded 5%. A statistical classification framework was built to diagnose cytomegalovirus status from the catalog of TCR beta chain sequences. V and J gene assignment, in a later analysis, came from comparing TCR nucleotide sequences with IMGT/GENE-DB human TR gene sequences. The TCRdist pipeline was used in a later analysis to assign CDR3 sequences and most-parsimonious VDJ recombination scenarios. A later analysis defined each TCR beta chain by its CDR3 amino acid sequence plus V-gene family, and excluded reads lacking a unique V-gene family. To address suspected cross-contamination and a sequencing artifact, a later analysis removed roughly 580 highly shared, low-generation-probability nucleotide sequences. In a later analysis, a clonal expansion index for each public chain was calculated from normalized within-repertoire ranks of inferred template counts. In a later analysis, generation probabilities were computed using a VDJ recombination model fitted to out-of-frame rearrangements, and the results were checked against IGoR. In a later analysis, TCR-TCR, TCR-HLA and TCR-CMV co-occurrence was scored with hypergeometric tests, and a repertoire-size bias correction was applied to TCR pairs. False discovery rates were estimated in a later analysis by permuting HLA or CMV assignments 20 times. In a later analysis, co-occurring TCRs were grouped with DBSCAN, and TCRdist sequence similarity was added when clustering was performed within HLA-allele-positive subsets. For co-occurrence clustering, repertoires with fewer than 30,000 or more than 120,000 public chains were excluded, along with roughly 5 repertoires with anomalous nucleotide sharing. The table was pulled from immuneACCESS by TCRdb, which kept in-frame rearrangements only. Such tables lose some clones; where checked, under half of the loss comes from unresolved V genes, and the rest has no known cause. The DNA gave D and trimming, while V, J and clone size come from that table. The sample records 150,000 to 200,000 clones, 70% to 90% of which are singletons. The top ten clonotypes cover roughly 8.8% of the sample.

General conclusions and limits of the study: A further reported finding was that TCR beta sequences accurately predicted the HLA-A and HLA-B alleles for most subjects in the first cohort. V-gene and J-gene trimming of TCR beta chains was associated with a missense DCLRE1C variant in a later genetic analysis, and the association was replicated in an independent cohort. Roughly uniform sequencing depth across donors was assumed in presence/absence analyses, although this assumption may not hold. A later analysis found that TCR association rates varied across HLA loci, with DRB1 alleles showing the most associated TCRs and HLA-C alleles the fewest. Because HLA typing was unavailable for some donors at each locus, only the typed subset was used in association tests. The study gave a list of 150 to 200 TCR beta chains associated with cytomegalovirus. An earlier analysis of 587 of the donors showed that most TCR beta V segments appeared in productive rearrangements either about 87% or about 30% of the time, which broadly matched IMGT annotations. A cluster of highly shared sequence variants was judged likely to represent a technical artifact of the sequencing pipeline. In vitro tests confirmed that a few of the cytomegalovirus-associated TCR beta chains recognize cytomegalovirus antigens. In a later analysis, HLA-associated TCR beta chains were found to be more clonally expanded and to have lower generation probabilities than equally common non-associated chains. Compared with the roughly 710-donor mean, donors in an Asian-associated ancestry cluster had fewer N-insertions in productive TCRs, according to a later genetic analysis. At a false discovery rate of 0.05, a later analysis linked under 20,000 TCR beta sequences to specific HLA alleles. This cohort had only TCR beta chains sequenced, and the lack of alpha or paired-chain data limited which features could be detected. Most TCR sequences were seen in very few donors, while some public TCRs were found in many individuals. The authors suggested that the approach could potentially be generalized to other disease states and immunological phenotypes. Because counts were too low, about 18 rarely observed V segments, including chromosome 9 orphons, were excluded from the earlier analysis of some 540 of the donors. Several of the top co-occurrence clusters appeared to be linked to parvovirus B19, influenza, CMV and Epstein-Barr virus, according to a later analysis. Linkage disequilibrium might explain the correlated functional status among segregating V segments, but an unknown experimental factor could not be ruled out. Because the 87-base-pair reads could not distinguish some IMGT-functional V segments, including TRBV6-2 and TRBV6-3, those segments were excluded. CMV serostatus was the only immune exposure information available for the cohort. In both the original and validation cohorts, the classifier was reported to diagnose cytomegalovirus status with high specificity and sensitivity. Most CMV-associated TCR beta chains appeared to be HLA-restricted in a later analysis, and the HLA associations seemed to be driven largely by CMV exposure. When HLA alleles, especially DR and DQ, strongly co-occurred, TCR associations were difficult to assign to individual alleles.

From cysteine to phenylalanine, the CDR3 is 11 amino acids long. The read is trimmed to its CDR3 DNA, 33 bases read in frame from base 1. Taken from the germline V gene, the CDR1 and CDR2 loops are MNHNS and SASEGT. V loses 4 bases of germline sequence and J loses 8 bases, and the interval between the two ends is 8 bases. Notes on this clone: Which antigen it targets is not known. The record has no base qualities; no much larger clone is one base away.

What was sequenced was PBMCs. The clonotype comes from a young man in good health and CMV-seropositive. The chain uses TRBV6-1 and TRBJ1-2, with the D gene too uncertain to name. CDR3 reads: CASSGWAGYTF. Here is the DNA: TGTGCCAGCAGTGGATGGGCGGGCTACACCTTC.